Each of the 2 T cell receptor beta chains below was sequenced from the same sample in a study of technical replicates of blood from a handful of donors. The repertoire was sequenced with immunoSEQ multiplex PCR; TCRdb's copy has only in-frame clones and lacks some. The sample holds about 73,000 clones; around nine tenths are singletons and the top ten take approximately 5%. The sample consisted of PBMCs. These receptors all come from a human donor in good health. Some clones in this sample may be carry-over from other donors' samples.

The genes are TRBV5-6 and TRBJ1-4; D perhaps matches TRBD1 (5 bases). CDR3 length: 14 residues. With 5 bases removed from V and 8 bases from J, the gap between germline ends came to 16 bases. Germline values: CDR1 SGHDT, CDR2 YYEEEE. The CDR3 DNA reads TGTGCCAGCAGGATGGGGCCCCTGGGCGAAAAACTGTTTTTT. Amino acid sequence: CASRMGPLGEKLFF. Full variable domain (rest looked up from reference TRBV5-6 and TRBJ1-4): DAGVTQSPTHLIKTRGQQVTLRCSPKSGHDTVSWYQQALGQGPQFIFQYYEEEERQRGNFPDRFSGHQFPNYSSELNVNALLLGDSALYLCASRMGPLGEKLFFGSGTQLSVL.

The chain uses TRBV18 and TRBJ1-3; TRBD1 is a possible D gene (6 bases). Trimming removed 0 bases at V and 1 base at J, with 10 bases between. The CDR3 contains 16 residues. CDR1 and CDR2 (germline): KGHSH, LQKENI. CDR3 DNA: TGTGCCAGCTCACCACCGCAGGGGTCATCTGGAAACACCATATATTTT. Protein: CASSPPQGSSGNTIYF.